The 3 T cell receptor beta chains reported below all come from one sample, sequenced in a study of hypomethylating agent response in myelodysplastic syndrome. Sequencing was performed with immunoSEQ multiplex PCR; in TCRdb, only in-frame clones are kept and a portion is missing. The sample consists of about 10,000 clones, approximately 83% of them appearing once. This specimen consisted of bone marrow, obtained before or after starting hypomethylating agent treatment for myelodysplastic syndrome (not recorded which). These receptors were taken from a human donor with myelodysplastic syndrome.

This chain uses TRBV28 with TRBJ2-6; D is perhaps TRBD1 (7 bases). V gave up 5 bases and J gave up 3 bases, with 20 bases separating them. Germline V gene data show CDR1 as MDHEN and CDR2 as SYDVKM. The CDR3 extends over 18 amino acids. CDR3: CASSPPGGLVFGANVLTF. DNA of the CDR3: TGTGCCAGCAGTCCCCCAGGGGGGCTCGTGTTTGGGGCCAACGTCCTGACTTTC.

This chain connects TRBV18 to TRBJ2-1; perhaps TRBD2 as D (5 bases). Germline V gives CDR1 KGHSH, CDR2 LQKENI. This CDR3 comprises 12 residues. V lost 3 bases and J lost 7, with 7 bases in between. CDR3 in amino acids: CASSPSGNEQFF. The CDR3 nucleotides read TGTGCCAGCTCACCCTCGGGGAATGAGCAGTTCTTC. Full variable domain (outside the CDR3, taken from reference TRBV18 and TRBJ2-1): NAGVMQNPRHLVRRRGQEARLRCSPMKGHSHVYWYRQLPEEGLKFMVYLQKENIIDESGMPKERFSAEFPKEGPSILRIQQVVRGDSAAYFCASSPSGNEQFFGPGTRLTVL.

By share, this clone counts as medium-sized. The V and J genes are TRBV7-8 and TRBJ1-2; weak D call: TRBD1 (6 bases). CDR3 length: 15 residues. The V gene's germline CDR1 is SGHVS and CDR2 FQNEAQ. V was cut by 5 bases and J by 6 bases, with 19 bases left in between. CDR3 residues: CASSKSPRGKDGYTF. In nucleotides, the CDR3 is TGTGCCAGCAGCAAATCCCCCAGGGGCAAGGATGGCTACACCTTC.